In its sample, the clone carrying this T cell receptor (beta chain) was seen a few times. What it binds is not known. The sample is drawn from a study of blood T cells in healthy people across ages. About the study: Per every two T cells, about one barcoded beta molecule was captured by template switching. Study-level points and caveats: In older individuals, TCR beta diversity per million T cells was lower, falling roughly linearly with age. There was a strong correlation between TCR beta diversity and naive T cell percentage.

A second PCR, run for about 6 to 11 cycles, used a sample-barcoded 5' primer plus a J-beta primer mix. Template switching added a 12-random-nucleotide identifier to every cDNA molecule. One entry per CDR3 protein results from TCRdb running MiXCR on the 5' RACE reads. The sample includes about 720,000 distinct CDR3 sequences, 22% of them seen just once. The sequence was obtained from a man between 65 and 79 years old in good health. The sample consisted of blood.

The CDR3 protein is CASSLAQVAGELFF. The CDR3, as DNA: TGCGCCAGCAGCTTGGCCCAGGTGGCCGGGGAGCTGTTTTTT. The chain combines TRBV5-1 with TRBJ2-2; unclear D gene. This CDR3 is 14 amino acids long. V was pared by 0 bases and J by 6 bases, with 9 bases between. The V gene's germline CDR1 is SGHRS and CDR2 YFSETQ. Full variable domain (missing parts from reference TRBV5-1 and TRBJ2-2): KAGVTQTPRYLIKTRGQQVTLSCSPISGHRSVSWYQQTPGQGLQFLFEYFSETQRNKGNFPGRFSGRQFSNSRSEMNVSTLELGDSALYLCASSLAQVAGELFFGEGSRLTVL.